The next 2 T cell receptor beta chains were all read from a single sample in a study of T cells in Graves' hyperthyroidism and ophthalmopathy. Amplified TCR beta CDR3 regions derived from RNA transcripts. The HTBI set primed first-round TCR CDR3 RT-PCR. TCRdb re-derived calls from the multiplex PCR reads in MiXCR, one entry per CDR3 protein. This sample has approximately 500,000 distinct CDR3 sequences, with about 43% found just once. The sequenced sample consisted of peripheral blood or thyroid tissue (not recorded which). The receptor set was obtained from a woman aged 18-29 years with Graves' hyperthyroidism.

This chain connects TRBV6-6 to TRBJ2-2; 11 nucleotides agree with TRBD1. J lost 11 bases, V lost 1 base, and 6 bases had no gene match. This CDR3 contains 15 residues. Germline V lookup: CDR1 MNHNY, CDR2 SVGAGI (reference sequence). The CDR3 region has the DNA TGTGCCAGCAGTTACTTAGGACAGGGGGCGGGAGAGCTGTTTTTT. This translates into CASSYLGQGAGELFF.

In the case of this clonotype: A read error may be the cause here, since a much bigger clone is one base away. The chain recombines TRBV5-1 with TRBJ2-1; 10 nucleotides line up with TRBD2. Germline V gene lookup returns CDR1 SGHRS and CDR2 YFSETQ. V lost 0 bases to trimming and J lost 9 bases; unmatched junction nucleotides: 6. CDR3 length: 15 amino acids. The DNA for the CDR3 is TGCGCCAGCAGCTTGGTCCTAGCGGGAGAAGGTGAGCAGTTCTTC. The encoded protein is CASSLVLAGEGEQFF. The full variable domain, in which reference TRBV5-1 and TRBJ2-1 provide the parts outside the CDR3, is KAGVTQTPRYLIKTRGQQVTLSCSPISGHRSVSWYQQTPGQGLQFLFEYFSETQRNKGNFPGRFSGRQFSNSRSEMNVSTLELGDSALYLCASSLVLAGEGEQFFGPGTRLTVL.